This note documents a single TCR beta chain sequence. Amplified TCR beta CDR3 regions came from RNA transcripts. The study used the HTBI primer set for a first-round RT-PCR of the TCR CDR3. Each CDR3 protein is one row after TCRdb ran MiXCR on the multiplex PCR reads. This table has over 450,000 distinct CDR3 sequences, 17% appearing once. This entry is derived from a study of T cells in Graves' hyperthyroidism and ophthalmopathy. Germline loops: CDR1 SGDLS, CDR2 YYNGEE. CDR3 length equals 16 residues. V lost 0 bases, J lost 1 base, and 13 bases lay in between. This clonotype originated in a woman aged 18-29 years with Graves' ophthalmopathy. The chain is built from TRBV9 and TRBJ1-1, with D perhaps matching TRBD1 (6 bases). Specimen: blood. The CDR3 nucleotides are TGTGCCAGCAGCGTAGGGGCGGGGGCTGGGAACACTGAAGCTTTCTTT. Amino acids: CASSVGAGAGNTEAFF.